A single sample is the source of the 7 T cell receptor beta chains below, sequenced in a study of cytomegalovirus exposure and HLA in healthy donors (TCRdb year 2017). Libraries were built with the immunoSEQ multiplex PCR assay. The multiplex PCR relied on a mix of 60 forward primers for TCR Vbeta segments and 13 reverse primers for TCR Jbeta segments. Held by TCRdb, this immuneACCESS table contains in-frame sequences only and omits some clones. Under half of the omission traces to an unresolved V gene where checked; the cause of the rest is unknown. The sample table on file contains more than 50,000 clones. The biggest ten clones account for around 12% of the sample. The sequencing input was PBMCs. The receptors here all came from a young man in good health and CMV-seropositive.

This chain links TRBV29-1 with TRBJ2-3; D call uncertain. V was cut by 3 bases and J by 2 bases, with 9 bases left in between. The CDR3 is 13 amino acids. From germline, CDR1 is SQVTM and CDR2 ANQGSEA. As DNA, the CDR3 is TGCAGCGTTGACTTGTCCCCCACAGATACGCAGTATTTT. As protein: CSVDLSPTDTQYF.

As DNA, the CDR3 is TGTGCCAGCAGCTCTAGCGGAAGGGGTAATGAGCAGTTCTTC. It yields the protein CASSSSGRGNEQFF. The V gene is TRBV7-2, the J gene TRBJ2-1, with 7 positions matching TRBD2. Germline CDR1 and CDR2: SGHTA and FQGNSA. Trimming removed 4 bases from V and 7 bases from J; junction bases left unmatched: 7. The CDR3 is made up of 14 amino acids.

V gene TRBV4-1 combines with J gene TRBJ2-6; D perhaps matches TRBD2 (5 bases). The CDR3 totals 14 residues. The V gene's germline CDR1 is MGHRA and CDR2 YSYEKL. The ends were cut back, 9 bases at V and 1 base at J, with 10 bases in the middle. In nucleotides, the CDR3 is TGCGCCAGTACCGGACTTTCTGGGGCCAACGTCCTGACTTTC. This gives the protein CASTGLSGANVLTF.

The chain has TRBV19 and TRBJ1-1; weak D call: TRBD1 (6 bases). The CDR3 runs 13 residues. V shed 5 bases and J shed 8 bases, with 15 bases lying between them. CDR1 LNHDA and CDR2 SQIVND come from the germline V gene (reference sequence). The CDR3 loop reads CASSPPGHREAFF. The CDR3 bases are TGTGCCAGTAGTCCCCCGGGACACCGGGAAGCTTTCTTT.

The V and J genes are TRBV30 and TRBJ1-1; 7 nucleotides align to TRBD1. V shed 3 bases and J 5 bases; nucleotides not matched to a gene: 9. Germline-derived CDR1 and CDR2 are GTSNPN and SVGIG (reference sequence). The CDR3 is 14 residues long. The CDR3 here is CAWRAQGITTEAFF. CDR3 in DNA: TGTGCCTGGAGGGCACAGGGGATAACGACTGAAGCTTTCTTT.

This chain uses TRBV7-3 with TRBJ2-1, with D possibly being TRBD2 (5 bases). The germline V gene has CDR1 SGHTA and CDR2 FQGTGA. There are 12 residues in the CDR3. Trimming took 5 bases from V and 9 from J, leaving 11 bases between them. The CDR3 bases are TGTGCCAGCAGCCCCCACGCGGGTGAGCAGTTCTTC. It specifies CASSPHAGEQFF.

V and J are TRBV5-1 and TRBJ1-1; tentative D call: TRBD1 (6 bases). V lost 4 bases to trimming and J lost 5 bases, with 18 bases between them. CDR1 SGHRS and CDR2 YFSETQ come from the germline V gene. This CDR3 is 15 amino acids long. In DNA, the CDR3 is TGCGCCAGCAGCAATGGAGGGGGGGGGAGGACTGAAGCTTTCTTT. Translated, it gives CASSNGGGGRTEAFF.